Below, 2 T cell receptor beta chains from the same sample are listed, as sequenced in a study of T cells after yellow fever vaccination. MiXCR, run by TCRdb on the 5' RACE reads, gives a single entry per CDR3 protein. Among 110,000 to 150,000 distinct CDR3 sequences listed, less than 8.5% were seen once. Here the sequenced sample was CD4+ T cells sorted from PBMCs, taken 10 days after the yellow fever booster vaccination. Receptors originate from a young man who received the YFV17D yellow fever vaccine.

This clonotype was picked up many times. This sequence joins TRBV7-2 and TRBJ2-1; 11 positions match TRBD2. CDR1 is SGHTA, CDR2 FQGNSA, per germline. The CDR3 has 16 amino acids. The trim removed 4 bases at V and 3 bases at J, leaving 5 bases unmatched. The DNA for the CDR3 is TGTGCCAGCAGCTACTTAGCGGGAGGGGGCTACAATGAGCAGTTCTTC. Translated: CASSYLAGGGYNEQFF.

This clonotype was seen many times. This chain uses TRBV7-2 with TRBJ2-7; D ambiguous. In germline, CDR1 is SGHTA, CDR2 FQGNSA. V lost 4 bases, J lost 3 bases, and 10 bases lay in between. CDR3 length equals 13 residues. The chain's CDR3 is CASSSDQIYEQYF. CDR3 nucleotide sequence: TGTGCCAGCAGCTCAGACCAGATCTACGAGCAGTACTTC.